One sample yielded the 9 T cell receptor beta chains listed below, sequenced in a study of cytomegalovirus exposure and HLA in healthy donors. Primers included in the PCR were 60 Vbeta and 13 Jbeta primers. The method was immunoSEQ multiplex PCR; TCRdb's version includes in-frame clones alone and lacks a portion of them. The data show about 110,000 clones, 65% to 85% seen once. Input material: PBMCs. These receptors originate from a man aged 18 to 29 in good health and CMV-seronegative.

This chain links TRBV27 with TRBJ2-1; 9 nucleotides match TRBD2. Germline V gives CDR1 MNHEY, CDR2 SMNVEV (reference sequence). The CDR3 has 16 residues. After removal of 4 bases from V and 4 bases from J, the junction contained 8 bases not matched to a gene. The CDR3 spells CASSSPSSGIYNEQFF. DNA of the CDR3: TGTGCCAGCAGTTCACCCTCTAGCGGGATTTACAATGAGCAGTTCTTC.

The CDR3 protein is CASSQDWGGLTYEQYF. The CDR3 DNA reads as TGCGCCAGCAGCCAAGATTGGGGAGGGTTGACCTACGAGCAGTACTTC. The chain is built from TRBV4-3 and TRBJ2-5; 7 bases match TRBD2. The better agreement between TRBJ2-7 and the DNA end casts doubt on the J call. CDR3 length: 16 residues. Germline V gene lookup returns CDR1 LGHNA and CDR2 YSLEER.

This chain joins TRBV6-5 and TRBJ2-2, with TRBD2 as a possible D gene (7 bases). Trimming stripped 2 bases from V and 5 bases from J, with 9 bases between. Germline assignment: CDR1 MNHEY and CDR2 SVGAGI. The CDR3 loop spans 14 amino acids. CDR3 amino acids: CASSYSGTTGELFF. As DNA, the CDR3 is TGTGCCAGCAGTTACAGCGGGACAACCGGGGAGCTGTTTTTT.

The chain links TRBV28 to TRBJ2-3; TRBD2 matches 11 bases. V lost 7 bases to trimming and J lost 4 bases; unmatched junction nucleotides: 4. CDR1 MDHEN and CDR2 SYDVKM come from the germline V gene. The CDR3 extends over 14 amino acids. The CDR3 region has the DNA TGTGCCAGCAAACTAGCGGGAGAAGCAGATACGCAGTATTTT. This translates into CASKLAGEADTQYF.

The J gene is TRBJ2-1, the V gene TRBV5-1; 8 bases agree with TRBD2. The CDR3 runs to 16 residues. Per germline, CDR1 SGHRS and CDR2 YFSETQ. The trim removed 4 bases at V and 5 bases at J, leaving 11 bases unmatched. In DNA form, the CDR3 reads TGCGCCAGCAGCATAGCGGGAATGGGAACCAACAATGAGCAGTTCTTC. It is translated as CASSIAGMGTNNEQFF. The whole variable domain, filled in from reference TRBV5-1 and TRBJ2-1, reads KAGVTQTPRYLIKTRGQQVTLSCSPISGHRSVSWYQQTPGQGLQFLFEYFSETQRNKGNFPGRFSGRQFSNSRSEMNVSTLELGDSALYLCASSIAGMGTNNEQFFGPGTRLTVL.

The CDR3 DNA sequence: TGTGCCAGCAGTTACTCCCATACTGTGGAGACCCAGTACTTC. It translates to CASSYSHTVETQYF. This chain links TRBV6-6 with TRBJ2-5; D unresolved. CDR3 size: 14 residues. Germline V gene lookup returns CDR1 MNHNY and CDR2 SVGAGI (reference sequence). With 0 bases removed from V and 5 bases from J, the gap between germline ends came to 10 bases.

The chain links TRBV9 to TRBJ2-3; TRBD2 matches at 10 bases. With V trimmed by 4 bases and J by 6 bases, 11 bases remained unmatched. This CDR3 contains 16 residues. The germline V gene encodes CDR1 SGDLS and CDR2 YYNGEE. The CDR3 DNA reads as TGTGCCAGCAGCCCCTGGGTAGCGGGAGGAAGGGATACGCAGTATTTT. Encoded protein: CASSPWVAGGRDTQYF.

V gene TRBV9 combines with J gene TRBJ1-4; no definite D call. CDR1 is SGDLS and CDR2 is YYNGEE in the germline V gene. The CDR3 contains 16 residues. Trimming shortened V by 0 bases and J by 4 bases, and 13 bases separated the two germline ends. The chain's CDR3 is CASSVALGAGNEKLFF. In nucleotides, the CDR3 is TGTGCCAGCAGCGTAGCTTTGGGCGCGGGTAATGAAAAACTGTTTTTT.

The gene calls are TRBV21-1 and TRBJ2-3; TRBD2 was called by the table and not checked on the DNA. TRBV21-1 counts as a pseudogene. This CDR3 spans 20 amino acids. The CDR3 DNA follows: TGTGCCAGCATCACGATCGGGGGCGACGGACTAGCGGGGTCCACAGATACGCAGTATTTT. Translating gives CASITIGGDGLAGSTDTQYF.